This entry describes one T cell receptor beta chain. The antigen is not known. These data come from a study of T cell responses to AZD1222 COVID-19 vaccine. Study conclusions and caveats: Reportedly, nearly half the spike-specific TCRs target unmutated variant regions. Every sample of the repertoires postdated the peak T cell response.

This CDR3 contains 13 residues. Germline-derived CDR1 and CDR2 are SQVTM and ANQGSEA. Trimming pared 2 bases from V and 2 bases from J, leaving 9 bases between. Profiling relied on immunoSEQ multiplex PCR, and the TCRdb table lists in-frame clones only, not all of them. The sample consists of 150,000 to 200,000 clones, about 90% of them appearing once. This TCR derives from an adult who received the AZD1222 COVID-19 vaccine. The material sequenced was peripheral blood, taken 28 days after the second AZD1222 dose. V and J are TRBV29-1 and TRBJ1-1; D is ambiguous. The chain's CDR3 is CSVEIVRNTEAFF. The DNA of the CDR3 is TGCAGCGTTGAAATCGTCCGAAACACTGAAGCTTTCTTT.